This paragraph covers one T cell receptor (beta chain) sequence. This specimen belongs to a study of blood T cell repertoires in COVID-19. Method: immunoSEQ multiplex PCR; TCRdb's copy keeps in-frame clones and lacks some. The profile shows about 140,000 clones, over 70% of them singletons. Donors were grouped by their self-reported clinical history. The CDR3 is made up of 13 amino acids. The germline V gene encodes CDR1 SGHVS and CDR2 FNYEAQ. Trimming at V came to 5 bases and at J to 7 bases, leaving 4 bases not matched to a gene. This sequence originates from a man aged 45-65 years in a cohort exposed to, infected with or recovered from COVID-19 (not recorded which). Sequenced material: PBMCs or T cells enriched from blood (not recorded which). This chain links TRBV7-6 with TRBJ2-2; 7 nucleotides align to TRBD2. The CDR3 coding sequence is TGTGCCAGCAGCCCAAGCGGGGTCGGGGAGCTGTTTTTT. Translated, it gives CASSPSGVGELFF.